This T cell receptor beta chain derives from a study of T cells expressing NK-cell markers. Looking at the study overall: HCMV seropositivity characterized most of the eight sequenced donors, and seronegativity one.

With the 5' RACE reads reprocessed, TCRdb shows one record per CDR3 protein and no DNA. This repertoire includes fewer than 40,000 distinct CDR3 sequences. Sequencing used blood T cells: a sorted CD56 or NKG2C T cell subset, CD4+ or CD8+ T cells, or bulk PBMC T cells (not recorded which). This clonotype was obtained from a woman aged 18 to 75 in good health.

CDR3 region: CASSLRGEETQYF. The chain recombines TRBV5-5 with TRBJ2-5; TCRdb returns TRBD1, unconfirmable since there is no DNA. Germline lookup yields CDR1 SGHKS and CDR2 YYEKEE (reference sequence). The CDR3 is 13 amino acids.